Below are 21 T cell receptor beta chains sequenced from a single sample in a study of post-analysis software for immune sequencing data. Unique molecular identifiers were present in the TCR beta cDNA libraries. A single record per CDR3 protein comes from TCRdb applying MiXCR to the PCR reads. The repertoire includes fewer than 900,000 distinct CDR3 sequences, roughly 46% of them detected once, and around 4.7% sits in the top ten. Study-wide results and caveats: Comparison of patients with controls showed five or six TRBV segments more frequent in patients, TRBV5-6, TRBV5-1 and TRBV20-1 among them.

These receptors are not linked to any known antigen. The sequencing input was blood. These TCRs come from a girl aged 5 to 17 with multiple sclerosis.

This clonotype was seen only a few times. V and J are TRBV6-5 and TRBJ2-3; no firm D call. CDR1 and CDR2 (germline): MNHEY, SVGAGI. V lost 3 bases, J lost 6 bases, and 13 bases lay in between. The CDR3 length is 14 residues. In DNA form, the CDR3 reads TGTGCCAGCAGTTATAGGACCCCTCGGGATACGCAGTATTTT. It specifies CASSYRTPRDTQYF.

A few counts support this clonotype. The chain employs TRBV12-3 or TRBV12-4 and TRBJ1-2; no clear D. The V end was cut by 6 bases, the J end by 8 bases, with 13 bases between. This CDR3 contains 12 residues. CDR3 amino acids: CASSGRALGYTF. The CDR3 nucleotides are TGTGCCAGCAGCGGACGGGCCTTGGGCTACACCTTC.

The chain links TRBV25-1 to TRBJ1-2; 8 nucleotides line up with TRBD1. Losses at the gene ends were 4 bases for V and 3 bases for J; bases not matched to a gene: 13. Germline V lookup: CDR1 MGHDK, CDR2 SYGVNS. The CDR3 runs to 17 residues. The DNA for the CDR3 is TGTGCCAGCAGTGGCCCCGACAGGGGCCCAGGGGACTATGGCTACACCTTC. It specifies CASSGPDRGPGDYGYTF.

The chain is built from TRBV12-3 or TRBV12-4 and TRBJ1-2; D may be TRBD1 (5 bases). The germline V and J ends were trimmed by 5 bases and 6 bases, with 16 bases remaining between them. This CDR3 region has 14 residues. CDR3 amino acids: CASSLGAGRHGYTF. CDR3 sequence (DNA): TGTGCCAGCAGTCTGGGTGCAGGGCGGCATGGCTACACCTTC.

CDR3 in DNA: TGTGCCAGCAGATCCCTGACTAGCGGGAGGGCGGGTGAGCAGTTCTTC. Its translation: CASRSLTSGRAGEQFF. The chain uses TRBV25-1 and TRBJ2-1; 14 bases match TRBD2. V lost 6 bases and J lost 9; bases outside the gene matches: 10. The CDR3 contains 16 residues. Germline V lookup: CDR1 MGHDK, CDR2 SYGVNS.

For the CDR3, the DNA is TGCGCCAGCAGCTGGCGTGGGGCGGGAGTAACGAACGAGCAGTACTTC. This sequence encodes CASSWRGAGVTNEQYF. This chain connects TRBV5-1 to TRBJ2-7; 7 bases align to TRBD2. Germline CDR1 SGHRS, CDR2 YFSETQ. This CDR3 has 16 residues. Germline trimming cut 3 bases from V and 5 bases from J; bases unmatched to any gene: 14.

The sample holds many counts of this clonotype. The chain is built from TRBV7-9 and TRBJ2-7; 10 bases line up with TRBD2. V was pared by 2 bases and J by 1 base, with 8 bases of the junction left unmatched. The CDR3 extends over 17 amino acids. Germline CDR1 SEHNR, CDR2 FQNEAQ (reference sequence). The CDR3 region is CASSLRTTSGISYEQYF. The CDR3 nucleotides are TGTGCCAGCAGCTTACGTACAACTAGCGGGATATCCTACGAGCAGTACTTC.

The chain combines TRBV12-3 or TRBV12-4 with TRBJ2-1; D is possibly TRBD1 or TRBD2 (5 bases each). V was pared by 7 bases and J by 6 bases, with 16 bases between. This CDR3 contains 14 residues. The CDR3 DNA sequence: TGTGCCAGCAAACTCGGGGCAGATCTCAATGAGCAGTTCTTC. This translates into CASKLGADLNEQFF.

The V and J genes are TRBV6-6 and TRBJ2-5, with 10 bases aligning to TRBD2. Germline CDR1 and CDR2: MNHNY and SVGAGI (reference sequence). This CDR3 is 16 amino acids long. Germline trimming cut 5 bases from V and 0 bases from J; bases unmatched to any gene: 6. This CDR3 reads CASSISSGRDQETQYF. The CDR3 nucleotides read TGTGCCAGCAGTATATCTAGCGGGAGAGACCAAGAGACCCAGTACTTC.

CDR3 in DNA: TGTGCCAGCAGTTCGGGGACTAGTCCCGGGCACATTCAGTACTTC. Translation gives CASSSGTSPGHIQYF. The rearrangement links TRBV12-3 or TRBV12-4 to TRBJ2-4; 8 bases are shared with TRBD2. V lost 4 bases, J lost 8 bases, and 10 bases stayed unmatched. The CDR3 is made up of 15 amino acids.

The V call is TRBV15, the J call TRBJ1-4; TRBD1 is a possible D gene (5 bases). Germline values: CDR1 LNHNV, CDR2 YYDKDF (reference sequence). The CDR3 consists of 16 residues. V lost 0 bases and J 6 bases, leaving 14 bases between the germline ends. This CDR3 is CATSRDVGTSYEKLFF. The CDR3 DNA follows: TGTGCCACCAGCAGAGACGTCGGGACGTCATATGAAAAACTGTTTTTT.

The chain is built from TRBV14 and TRBJ1-1; D is unclear. CDR3 size: 14 residues. Deletions cut 7 bases from V and 2 bases from J, with 14 bases between. Per the germline V gene, CDR1 is SGHDN and CDR2 is FVKESK. CDR3 in DNA: TGTGCCAGCAACCTAAGGGAGGGAAACACTGAAGCTTTCTTT. It is translated as CASNLREGNTEAFF. The variable domain in full, completed from reference TRBV14 and TRBJ1-1, reads EAGVTQFPSHSVIEKGQTVTLRCDPISGHDNLYWYRRVMGKEIKFLLHFVKESKQDESGMPNNRFLAERTGGTYSTLKVQPAELEDSGVYFCASNLREGNTEAFFGQGTRLTVV.

The rearrangement uses TRBV7-9 and TRBJ1-4; the match to TRBD1 covers 8 bases. This CDR3 comprises 15 residues. From germline, CDR1 is SEHNR and CDR2 FQNEAQ (reference sequence). V lost 5 bases, J lost 4 bases, and 6 bases stayed unmatched. Written as DNA, the CDR3 is TGTGCCAGCAGCCAGGGGACAGGCCTTAATGAAAAACTGTTTTTT. It is translated as CASSQGTGLNEKLFF.

V gene TRBV27 combines with J gene TRBJ2-5; 11 bases match TRBD2. After removal of 8 bases from V and 4 bases from J, the junction contained 12 bases not matched to a gene. In germline, CDR1 is MNHEY, CDR2 SMNVEV (reference sequence). CDR3 length: 16 amino acids. CDR3 residues: CASRALLAGGLETQYF. CDR3 in DNA: TGTGCCAGCCGCGCACTTCTAGCGGGAGGATTAGAGACCCAGTACTTC.

In this sample, this clonotype turned up many times. V and J are TRBV12-3 or TRBV12-4 and TRBJ1-2; a weak D match, TRBD1 (5 bases). V dropped 7 bases and J dropped 5 bases, with 20 bases sitting between them. This CDR3 spans 15 amino acids. CDR3 sequence (DNA): TGTGCCAGCACCTACATCCCGATGGGGGAATATGGCTACACCTTC. This sequence encodes CASTYIPMGEYGYTF.

This clonotype was picked up a small number of times. The rearrangement joins TRBV7-6 to TRBJ2-6; tentatively, D is TRBD1 (6 bases). The V end was cut by 1 base, the J end by 4 bases, with 8 bases between. This CDR3 is 15 amino acids long. CDR1 and CDR2 (germline): SGHVS, FNYEAQ. The CDR3 region has the DNA TGTGCCAGCAGCTTAGGACAGGCGGGGGCCAACGTCCTGACTTTC. It is translated as CASSLGQAGANVLTF.

This rearrangement joins TRBV5-1 to TRBJ2-7; D possibly corresponds to TRBD1 (5 bases). V was shortened by 7 bases and J by 1 base, with 12 bases between the two germline ends. This CDR3 is built from 13 residues. Germline CDR1 reads SGHRS; CDR2 reads YFSETQ. This chain's CDR3 is CASQGRPSYEQYF. DNA for the CDR3: TGCGCCAGCCAGGGTCGGCCTTCCTACGAGCAGTACTTC.

This clonotype was detected a few times. The gene calls are TRBV7-2 and TRBJ2-7, with 7 bases fitting TRBD1. Trimming cost V 0 bases and J 2 bases; bases outside gene matches: 1. The CDR3 is made up of 14 amino acids. From germline, CDR1 is SGHTA and CDR2 FQGNSA. The CDR3 region is CASSLARGTYEQYF. The CDR3 DNA sequence: TGTGCCAGCAGCTTAGCCAGGGGGACCTACGAGCAGTACTTC.

The rearrangement uses TRBV24-1 and TRBJ1-2; tentatively, D is TRBD1 (5 bases). The CDR3 is made up of 14 amino acids. With 3 bases removed from V and 1 base from J, the gap between germline ends came to 8 bases. Germline CDR1 is KGHDR and CDR2 is SFDVKD. CDR3 in DNA: TGTGCCACCAGTGATCGACAGCGTAACTATGGCTACACCTTC. This encodes CATSDRQRNYGYTF.

The chain employs TRBV24-1 and TRBJ2-1, with D perhaps being TRBD1 or TRBD2 (5 bases each). V dropped 8 bases and J dropped 7 bases, with 17 bases sitting between them. This CDR3 is 14 amino acids long. The germline gives CDR1 KGHDR, CDR2 SFDVKD. CDR3 region: CATTPRDGRNEQFF. CDR3 nucleotide sequence: TGTGCCACCACCCCGAGGGACGGGCGTAATGAGCAGTTCTTC.

The CDR3 here is CASRPQRERRCNEQFF. The CDR3 DNA reads as TGTGCCAGCAGACCCCAGCGGGAGAGGCGGTGCAATGAGCAGTTCTTC. The chain recombines TRBV2 with TRBJ2-1, with TRBD2 matching over 8 bases. The V and J ends lost 6 bases and 6 bases, in that order; junction bases with no gene match: 13. The CDR3 runs to 16 residues. Per the germline V gene, CDR1 is SNHLY and CDR2 is FYNNEI.